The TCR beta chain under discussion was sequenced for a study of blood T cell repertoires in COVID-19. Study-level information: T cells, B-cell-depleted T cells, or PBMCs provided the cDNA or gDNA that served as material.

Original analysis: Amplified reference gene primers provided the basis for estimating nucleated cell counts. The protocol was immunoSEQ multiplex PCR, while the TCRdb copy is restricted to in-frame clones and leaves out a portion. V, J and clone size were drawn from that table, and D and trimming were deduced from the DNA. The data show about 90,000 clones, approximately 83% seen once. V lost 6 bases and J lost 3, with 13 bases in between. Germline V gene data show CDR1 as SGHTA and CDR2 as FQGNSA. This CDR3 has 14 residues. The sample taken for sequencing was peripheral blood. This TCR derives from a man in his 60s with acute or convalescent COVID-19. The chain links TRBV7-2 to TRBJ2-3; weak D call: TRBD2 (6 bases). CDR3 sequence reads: CASSPGLKTDTQYF. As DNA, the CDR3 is TGTGCCAGCAGTCCGGGACTCAAAACAGATACGCAGTATTTT.